The source of this T cell receptor beta chain is a study of T cell changes during pregnancy in multiple sclerosis. Germline values: CDR1 KGHSH, CDR2 LQKENI. The CDR3 covers 12 residues. The ends were cut back, 1 base at V and 8 bases at J, with 6 bases in the middle. TCRdb's copy holds only in-frame clones and misses some; the assay was immunoSEQ multiplex PCR. Altogether some 40,000 clones are present, approximately 88% being singletons, with the ten largest covering roughly 0.58%. V is TRBV18 and J is TRBJ2-1; unclear D gene. The sample in question was CD4+ T cells from peripheral blood mononuclear cells, obtained in the first trimester of pregnancy. This TCR was recovered from a female donor with multiple sclerosis, enrolled in a pregnancy study. The CDR3 DNA follows: TGTGCCAGCTCACCACTGGGCGATGAGCAGTTCTTC. Amino acid sequence: CASSPLGDEQFF.